The clone carrying this TCR beta chain has just a few counts. The data originate from a study of blood T cells in healthy people across ages. Together with a sample-barcoded 5' primer, a J-beta primer mix was included in a second PCR lasting about 6 to 12 cycles. Each CDR3 protein is one row after TCRdb ran MiXCR on the 5' RACE reads. The sample includes some 930,000 distinct CDR3 sequences, about 29% seen only once; the top ten take roughly 10%. Germline V gene sequence: CDR1 MNHEY, CDR2 SMNVEV (reference sequence). The V end lost 5 bases, the J end lost 4 bases, and 12 bases lay between the germline ends. This CDR3 spans 15 amino acids. Total RNA, at least 6 micrograms per sample, came from PBMCs. These same records also appear under a second study, on T cells of mothers and their children.

The sample was blood. The J gene is TRBJ2-6, the V gene TRBV27; unclear D gene. This sequence was found in a woman between 40 and 50 years old in good health. The CDR3 reads CASSTEASGANVLTF. The CDR3 nucleotides are TGTGCCAGCAGTACCGAGGCATCCGGGGCCAACGTCCTGACTTTC.